Listed here are 18 T cell receptor beta chains from one sample, sequenced in a study of lymphopenia after photon versus proton radiotherapy. The repertoire was sequenced with immunoSEQ multiplex PCR; TCRdb's copy has only in-frame clones and lacks some. Of approximately 170,000 clones in the sample, approximately 90% were seen once. Source: peripheral blood, taken from a patient treated with photon-based radiotherapy. The receptors come from a man between 50 and 59 years old with gastric cancer.

This chain connects TRBV4-2 to TRBJ2-1; D perhaps matches TRBD2 (6 bases). Between the trimmed V and J ends, which lost 0 bases and 9 bases, there was a span of 15 bases. The germline V gene encodes CDR1 LGHNA and CDR2 YNFKEQ. There are 15 residues in the CDR3. CDR3 in amino acids: CASSQEGGAASEQFF. CDR3 nucleotide sequence: TGTGCCAGCAGCCAAGAAGGCGGGGCCGCGAGTGAGCAGTTCTTC.

This chain uses TRBV19 with TRBJ2-7; TRBD1 agrees at 7 bases. V was clipped by 7 bases and J by 2 bases; unmatched bases: 5. Germline values: CDR1 LNHDA, CDR2 SQIVND (reference sequence). The CDR3 loop spans 13 amino acids. The CDR3 is CASIRDSTYEQYF. CDR3 DNA: TGTGCCAGTATCCGGGACAGTACCTACGAGCAGTACTTC.

This clone was picked up one time. The chain has TRBV15 and TRBJ2-1, with unresolved D. Germline V gene lookup returns CDR1 LNHNV and CDR2 YYDKDF (reference sequence). The V gene lost 5 bases and the J gene lost 0 bases, with 14 bases spanning the gap. The CDR3 loop spans 16 amino acids. CDR3: CATSPFIRGSYNEQFF. Written as DNA, the CDR3 is TGTGCCACCAGCCCCTTTATACGCGGCTCCTACAATGAGCAGTTCTTC.

The rearrangement uses TRBV5-1 and TRBJ2-1; 8 bases map to TRBD2. The CDR3 length is 13 residues. Per germline, CDR1 SGHRS and CDR2 YFSETQ. J gave up 7 bases and V 2 bases, and 2 bases lay outside the gene matches. This CDR3 is CASSLTSGNEQFF. The CDR3 bases are TGCGCCAGCAGCTTAACTAGCGGAAATGAGCAGTTCTTC.

This clone occurred a few times. V and J are TRBV30 and TRBJ1-1, with 7 bases aligning to TRBD1. The CDR3 is 12 residues long. V lost 3 bases, J lost 4 bases, and 2 bases stayed unmatched. Germline V gene sequence: CDR1 GTSNPN, CDR2 SVGIG (reference sequence). DNA of the CDR3: TGTGCCTGGAGCACAGGGGTCACTGAAGCTTTCTTT. It specifies CAWSTGVTEAFF.

The chain employs TRBV6-5 and TRBJ2-7; unclear D gene. The CDR3 is 14 residues long. V was shortened by 5 bases and J by 0 bases, with 11 bases between the two germline ends. CDR1 is MNHEY, CDR2 SVGAGI, per germline. CDR3 sequence reads: CASSDPGSSYEQYF. The CDR3 nucleotides are TGTGCCAGCAGTGATCCCGGGTCCTCCTACGAGCAGTACTTC.

J is TRBJ2-7 and V is TRBV6-1, with 9 bases that match TRBD1. This CDR3 spans 14 amino acids. Germline V gene lookup returns CDR1 MNHNS and CDR2 SASEGT. V was pared by 4 bases and J by 6 bases, with 7 bases of the junction left unmatched. CDR3 in amino acids: CASSVEQGALEQYF. The CDR3 nucleotides read TGTGCCAGCAGTGTTGAACAGGGGGCCCTCGAGCAGTACTTC.

The chain has TRBV7-9 and TRBJ1-5; D not certain. Trimming shortened V by 2 bases and J by 9 bases, and 11 bases separated the two germline ends. CDR1 SEHNR and CDR2 FQNEAQ come from the germline V gene (reference sequence). There are 13 residues in the CDR3. In nucleotides, the CDR3 is TGTGCCAGCAGCTTAACAGAATCTCTGCCCCAGCATTTT. It translates to CASSLTESLPQHF. The entire variable domain, with the rest obtained from reference TRBV7-9 and TRBJ1-5, is as follows: DTGVSQNPRHKITKRGQNVTFRCDPISEHNRLYWYRQTLGQGPEFLTYFQNEAQLEKSRLLSDRFSAERPKGSFSTLEIQRTEQGDSAMYLCASSLTESLPQHFGDGTRLSIL.

The chain combines TRBV7-2 with TRBJ1-2, with D possibly matching TRBD1 (6 bases). The germline gives CDR1 SGHTA, CDR2 FQGNSA. The V end lost 3 bases, the J end lost 4 bases, and 9 bases lay between the germline ends. The CDR3 runs 13 residues. CDR3 nucleotides: TGTGCCAGCAGCTTTGGGGACACCTATGGCTACACCTTC. Protein sequence: CASSFGDTYGYTF.

This CDR3 is CASGRGQGSGYTF. The CDR3 DNA reads TGTGCCAGCGGCCGGGGACAGGGCTCGGGCTACACCTTC. This rearrangement joins TRBV7-9 to TRBJ1-2, with 9 bases that match TRBD1. The length of the CDR3 is 13 residues. CDR1 is SEHNR, CDR2 FQNEAQ, per germline (reference sequence). The ends lost 8 bases at V and 8 bases at J; junction bases unmatched: 9.

V gene TRBV6-6 combines with J gene TRBJ1-2, with no clear D. The V and J ends lost 0 bases and 8 bases respectively, with 16 bases between them. CDR3 length: 15 residues. CDR1 MNHNY and CDR2 SVGAGI come from the germline V gene (reference sequence). The CDR3 bases are TGTGCCAGCAGTTACTCCAAAGTTGAGCCTGAGGGCTACACCTTC. Protein product: CASSYSKVEPEGYTF.

The chain uses TRBV19 and TRBJ2-5; D unresolved. V was shortened by 7 bases and J by 1 base, with 10 bases between the two germline ends. CDR1 and CDR2 from the germline V gene are LNHDA and SQIVND (reference sequence). The CDR3 has 13 residues. DNA for the CDR3: TGTGCCAGTAAGGCTTCGGGCCAAGAGACCCAGTACTTC. This codes for CASKASGQETQYF.

This chain links TRBV5-3 with TRBJ2-7; D not certain. TRBV5-3 is flagged as an ORF with uncertain function. This CDR3 region has 11 residues. The V end was cut by 0 bases, the J end by 3 bases, with 1 base between. CDR3 residues: CARSLGYEQYF. The CDR3 region has the DNA TGTGCCAGAAGCTTGGGCTACGAGCAGTACTTC.

This clone occurred a few times. CDR3 residues: CASTYDGRSGNTIYF. DNA for the CDR3: TGTGCCAGCACTTATGACGGTCGCTCTGGAAACACCATATATTTT. This chain connects TRBV6-6 to TRBJ1-3; D is undetermined. Germline CDR1 and CDR2: MNHNY and SVGAGI (reference sequence). V gave up 7 bases and J gave up 0 bases, with 13 bases separating them. The CDR3 has 15 amino acids.

The gene calls are TRBV7-2 and TRBJ2-3, with a weak D call TRBD1 (6 bases). Germline CDR1 and CDR2: SGHTA and FQGNSA. Trimming pared 4 bases from V and 8 bases from J, leaving 16 bases between. The CDR3 extends over 14 amino acids. This CDR3 reads CASSSTGSLGTQYF. The CDR3 DNA is TGTGCCAGCAGCTCAACAGGGTCTCTAGGTACGCAGTATTTT.

This chain connects TRBV30 to TRBJ2-5; D gene uncertain. The germline V and J ends were trimmed by 0 bases and 1 base, with 9 bases remaining between them. Germline values: CDR1 GTSNPN, CDR2 SVGIG (reference sequence). This CDR3 spans 14 amino acids. The CDR3 DNA is TGTGCCTGGAGTGTACATAGGGCCCAAGAGACCCAGTACTTC. Translation gives CAWSVHRAQETQYF. The complete variable domain, with remaining parts taken from reference TRBV30 and TRBJ2-5, reads SQTIHQWPATLVQPVGSPLSLECTVEGTSNPNLYWYRQAAGRGLQLLFYSVGIGQISSEVPQNLSASRPQDRQFILSSKKLLLSDSGFYLCAWSVHRAQETQYFGPGTRLLVL.

V is TRBV18 and J is TRBJ2-7, with a tentative D call TRBD2 (5 bases). The CDR3 has 14 residues. V was trimmed by 3 bases and J by 3 bases, leaving 12 bases between them. Germline V gives CDR1 KGHSH, CDR2 LQKENI. As DNA, the CDR3 is TGTGCCAGCTCACCCGGTAGTCGGGGCTACGAGCAGTACTTC. Translation: CASSPGSRGYEQYF.

The CDR3 region has the DNA TGTGCCAGCAGACCCGACAGGGGCGGGGGTCAGCCCCAGCATTTT. This translates into CASRPDRGGGQPQHF. This chain connects TRBV6-5 to TRBJ1-5; TRBD1 matches 8 bases. V trimming: 6 bases; J trimming: 6 bases; junction bases outside the gene matches: 10. Looked up from germline, CDR1 is MNHEY and CDR2 is SVGAGI. This CDR3 has 15 residues.